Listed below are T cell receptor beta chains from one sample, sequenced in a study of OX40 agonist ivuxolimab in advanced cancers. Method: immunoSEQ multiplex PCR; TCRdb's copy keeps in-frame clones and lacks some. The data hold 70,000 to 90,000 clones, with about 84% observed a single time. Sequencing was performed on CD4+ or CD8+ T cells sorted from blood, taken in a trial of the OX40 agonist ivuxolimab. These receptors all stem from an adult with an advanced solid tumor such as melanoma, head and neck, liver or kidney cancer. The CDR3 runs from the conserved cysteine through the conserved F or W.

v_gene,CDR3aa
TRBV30,CAWRGHSGEKLFF
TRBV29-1,CSGQGRTGELFF
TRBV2,CASRSSIGTGTNSPLHF
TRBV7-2,CASSYGGAVEQYF
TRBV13,CASSLRLAGGLGEQYF
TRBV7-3,CASSSSGTGYANTEVFF
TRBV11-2,CASSWRAAGARDDEQFF
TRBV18,CASSPRGQVTDTQYF
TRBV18,CASSLSQNQPQHF
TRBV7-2,CASSPGQNTEAFF
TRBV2,CASSEQGVKNEKLFF
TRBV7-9,CASSVNRGLGEKLFF
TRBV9,CASSTGQHEQYF
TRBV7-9,CASSLSDRYNEQFF
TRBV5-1,CASSPDSGAMGGTQYF
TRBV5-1,CASSPGRDRGLGYTF
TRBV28,CASSYTGGTEAFF
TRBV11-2,CASSLDAGSGSPLHF
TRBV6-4,CASSPTPVGEGDTQYF
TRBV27,CASSLGGTGNSPLHF
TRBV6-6,CASIRGDSQNIQYF
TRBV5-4,CASFGPGETQYF
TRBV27,CASSSSGAGELFF
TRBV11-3,CASSLVGQGAPPENTEAFF
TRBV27,CASSFASGSSGYTQYF
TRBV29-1,CSVDGGSYEQYF
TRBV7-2,CASVPSGGRSYNEQFF
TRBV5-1,CASSLYSGFSGNTIYF
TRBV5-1,CALGGTSGANVLTF